This T cell receptor (beta chain) was captured in a study of blood T cell repertoires in COVID-19. Study overall: T cells, B-cell-depleted T cells, or PBMCs provided the cDNA or gDNA that served as material.

The ends were cut back, 1 base at V and 4 bases at J, with 10 bases in the middle. The V gene's germline CDR1 is GTSNPN and CDR2 SVGIG (reference sequence). This CDR3 region has 13 residues. Study processing details: Amplification of reference gene primers provided the estimated nucleated cell counts. TCRdb's table, derived via immunoSEQ multiplex PCR, lists solely in-frame clones and lacks some. V and J calls and clone size are as listed in that table; D and trimming were resolved from the DNA. The sample lists under 300,000 clones, 65% to 90% occurring once. The specimen was peripheral blood. This TCR was recovered from a human donor in a cohort sampled during active COVID-19. The chain recombines TRBV30 with TRBJ1-2, with D possibly matching TRBD1 (6 bases). In DNA, the CDR3 is TGTGCCTGGAGTGGGACAGTTATCTATGGCTACACCTTC. Translating gives CAWSGTVIYGYTF.